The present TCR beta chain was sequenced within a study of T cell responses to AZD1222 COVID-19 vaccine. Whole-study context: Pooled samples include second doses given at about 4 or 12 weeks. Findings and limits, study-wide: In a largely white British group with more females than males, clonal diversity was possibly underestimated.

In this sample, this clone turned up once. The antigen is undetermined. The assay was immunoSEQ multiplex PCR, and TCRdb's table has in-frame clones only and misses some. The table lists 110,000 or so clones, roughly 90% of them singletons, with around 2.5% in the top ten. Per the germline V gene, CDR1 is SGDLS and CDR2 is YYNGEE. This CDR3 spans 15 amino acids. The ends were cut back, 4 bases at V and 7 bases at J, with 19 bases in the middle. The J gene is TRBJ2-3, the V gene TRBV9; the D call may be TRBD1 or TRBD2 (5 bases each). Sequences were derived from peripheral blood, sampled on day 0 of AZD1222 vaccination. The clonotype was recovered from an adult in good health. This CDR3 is CASSSAGTGRNTQYF. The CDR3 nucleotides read TGTGCCAGCAGCTCGGCCGGGACCGGACGCAATACGCAGTATTTT.